This record covers a single T cell receptor (beta chain). Its antigen is unknown. The assay was immunoSEQ multiplex PCR, and TCRdb's table has in-frame clones only and misses some. The table lists 70,000 to 95,000 clones, roughly 94% of them singletons, with about 2.6% in the top ten. This entry belongs to a study of OX40 agonist ivuxolimab in advanced cancers. In the study overall: While on treatment, patients had intravenous ivuxolimab at 0.01 to 10 mg/kg every 2 weeks. Previous treatment with anti-PD-1, anti-PD-L1 or anti-CTLA-4 therapy was allowed; about 44% had received some. Study-wide results and caveats: CD4+ T cells averaged fewer expanded clones than CD8+ T cells.

The V end was cut by 1 base, the J end by 6 bases, with 7 bases between. Germline values: CDR1 DFQATT, CDR2 SNEGSKA (reference sequence). This CDR3 spans 11 amino acids. This specimen consisted of CD4+ or CD8+ T cells sorted from blood, obtained in a trial of the OX40 agonist ivuxolimab. The chain has TRBV20-1 and TRBJ2-7; D uncertain. The receptor was derived from an adult with an advanced solid tumor such as melanoma, head and neck, liver or kidney cancer. The CDR3, as DNA: TGCAGTGCTAGAGTTGGACCCGAGCAGTACTTC. Translated, it gives CSARVGPEQYF.